Shown below are 17 T cell receptor beta chains from a single sample sequenced in a study of control samples from healthy donors and cancer patients (dated by TCRdb to the early 2020s). The receptor library was made with the immunoSEQ multiplex PCR assay. This immuneACCESS table, as held by TCRdb, lists in-frame sequences with V and J called but not all clones. Of the missing ones, under half trace to an unresolved V gene in checked studies; the others have no known cause. This sample has 150,000 or so clones in its table, and about 94% of those were observed once. The biggest ten clones account for 0.68% of the sample. The sequencing input was blood. All receptors come from a woman in her twenties or thirties in good health.

The V gene is TRBV7-8, the J gene TRBJ1-2; D possibly corresponds to TRBD1 (6 bases). Trimming cost V 5 bases and J 4 bases, with 17 bases left between them. This CDR3 spans 15 amino acids. Germline lookup yields CDR1 SGHVS and CDR2 FQNEAQ. The CDR3 protein is CASSVTGSRLYGYTF. DNA for the CDR3: TGTGCCAGCAGCGTAACAGGGTCTAGGCTCTATGGCTACACCTTC. The variable domain in full, completed from reference TRBV7-8 and TRBJ1-2, reads GAGVSQSPRYKVAKRGQDVALRCDPISGHVSLFWYQQALGQGPEFLTYFQNEAQLDKSGLPSDRFFAERPEGSVSTLKIQRTQQEDSAVYLCASSVTGSRLYGYTFGSGTRLTVV.

V usage is TRBV19 and J usage is TRBJ1-6; possibly TRBD1 for D (6 bases). CDR3 length equals 18 residues. Germline V gene lookup returns CDR1 LNHDA and CDR2 SQIVND (reference sequence). Trimming stripped 3 bases from V and 5 bases from J, with 20 bases between. The DNA of the CDR3 is TGTGCCAGTAGTATTAGTGCTACCGGGACAAATAATAATTCACCCCTCCACTTT. This codes for CASSISATGTNNNSPLHF.

J is TRBJ1-1 and V is TRBV27, with D uncertain. Trimming pared 0 bases from V and 4 bases from J, leaving 6 bases between. The CDR3 is 13 residues long. Germline lookup yields CDR1 MNHEY and CDR2 SMNVEV (reference sequence). The CDR3: CASSLSSLTEAFF. CDR3 sequence (DNA): TGTGCCAGCAGTTTATCGAGTCTCACTGAAGCTTTCTTT.

This clone was counted once. J is TRBJ2-5 and V is TRBV11-2; no reliable D call. The V gene's germline CDR1 is SGHAT and CDR2 FQNNGV. The V end lost 0 bases, the J end lost 2 bases, and 1 base lay between the germline ends. The CDR3 is 12 amino acids. DNA of the CDR3: TGTGCCAGCAGCTTAGATCAAGAGACCCAGTACTTC. Translated, it gives CASSLDQETQYF.

The chain joins TRBV2 to TRBJ1-1, with no clear D. The germline V gene has CDR1 SNHLY and CDR2 FYNNEI. Trimming pared 2 bases from V and 0 bases from J, leaving 10 bases between. The CDR3 contains 15 residues. DNA for the CDR3: TGTGCCAGCAGTGAAACGGGGATGATGAACACTGAAGCTTTCTTT. It encodes CASSETGMMNTEAFF.

The rearrangement links TRBV30 to TRBJ2-7; D possibly corresponds to TRBD2 (6 bases). Germline V CDR1 and CDR2: GTSNPN, SVGIG (reference sequence). Deletions cut 2 bases from V and 4 bases from J, with 15 bases between. CDR3 length: 14 amino acids. CDR3 bases: TGTGCCTGGAGTAATGAGGCAGGGAGGTACGAGCAGTACTTC. Translation: CAWSNEAGRYEQYF. The variable domain in full, with the rest retrieved from reference TRBV30 and TRBJ2-7, is SQTIHQWPATLVQPVGSPLSLECTVEGTSNPNLYWYRQAAGRGLQLLFYSVGIGQISSEVPQNLSASRPQDRQFILSSKKLLLSDSGFYLCAWSNEAGRYEQYFGPGTRLTVT.

The sample holds one count of this clone. V gene TRBV5-1 combines with J gene TRBJ2-5; the D is unclear. From germline, CDR1 is SGHRS and CDR2 YFSETQ. This CDR3 spans 14 amino acids. The germline V and J ends were trimmed by 6 bases and 5 bases, with 17 bases remaining between them. The CDR3 loop is CASKTTVSGETQYF. The CDR3, as DNA: TGCGCCAGCAAGACAACAGTCTCTGGGGAGACCCAGTACTTC.

The chain combines TRBV15 with TRBJ2-3; 12 bases map to TRBD2. The CDR3 is 17 amino acids. Trimming cost V 2 bases and J 4 bases; bases outside gene matches: 7. Germline V gene lookup returns CDR1 LNHNV and CDR2 YYDKDF (reference sequence). The DNA for the CDR3 is TGTGCCACCAGCAGAACCCGACTAGCGGGAGAGGCAGATACGCAGTATTTT. Residues: CATSRTRLAGEADTQYF.

CDR3 in amino acids: CASSQGFDEQFF. The CDR3 nucleotides are TGCGCCAGCAGCCAGGGATTCGATGAGCAGTTCTTC. The V and J genes are TRBV5-1 and TRBJ2-1, with a weak D call TRBD1 (5 bases). V shed 4 bases and J shed 8 bases, with 10 bases lying between them. The CDR3 has 12 amino acids. Germline lookup yields CDR1 SGHRS and CDR2 YFSETQ.

The chain carries TRBV20-1 and TRBJ1-2; D gene uncertain. CDR1 and CDR2 (germline): DFQATT, SNEGSKA (reference sequence). V was shortened by 3 bases and J by 4 bases, with 12 bases between the two germline ends. The CDR3 consists of 13 residues. The CDR3 here is CSASPESSYGYTF. The DNA of the CDR3 is TGCAGTGCTAGTCCCGAGAGTTCCTATGGCTACACCTTC.

The chain recombines TRBV18 with TRBJ1-6; 7 bases agree with TRBD1. Germline trimming cut 5 bases from V and 8 bases from J; bases unmatched to any gene: 6. CDR3 length equals 14 residues. Germline lookup yields CDR1 KGHSH and CDR2 LQKENI. The CDR3 spells CASSATGADSPLHF. The CDR3 nucleotides are TGTGCCAGCTCAGCTACAGGGGCAGATTCACCCCTCCACTTT.

The V call is TRBV7-9, the J call TRBJ2-7; D is perhaps TRBD1 (6 bases). This CDR3 is 13 amino acids long. V was pared by 1 base and J by 3 bases, with 7 bases between. Germline CDR1 is SEHNR and CDR2 is FQNEAQ (reference sequence). The DNA for the CDR3 is TGTGCCAGCAGCTTAGAGACAGGCTACGAGCAGTACTTC. It specifies CASSLETGYEQYF. The entire variable domain, with the rest obtained from reference TRBV7-9 and TRBJ2-7, is as follows: DTGVSQNPRHKITKRGQNVTFRCDPISEHNRLYWYRQTLGQGPEFLTYFQNEAQLEKSRLLSDRFSAERPKGSFSTLEIQRTEQGDSAMYLCASSLETGYEQYFGPGTRLTVT.

The table lists this clone with a count of one. This chain links TRBV7-9 with TRBJ1-2, with TRBD1 matching 10 bases. V shed 5 bases, J shed 5 bases, and the junction held 8 bases outside the gene matches. The CDR3 covers 15 residues. Germline CDR1 SEHNR, CDR2 FQNEAQ (reference sequence). CDR3 loop: CASSARDRGLYGYTF. CDR3 bases: TGTGCCAGCAGCGCCCGGGACAGGGGACTTTATGGCTACACCTTC.

This sequence joins TRBV6-6 and TRBJ2-7; 7 bases match TRBD2. This CDR3 is built from 16 residues. With V trimmed by 4 bases and J by 2 bases, 11 bases remained unmatched. Germline V gene data show CDR1 as MNHNY and CDR2 as SVGAGI (reference sequence). In DNA, the CDR3 is TGTGCCAGCAGTTTCGGGGTCCAGCGGGGTACCTACGAGCAGTACTTC. This codes for CASSFGVQRGTYEQYF.

The CDR3 DNA sequence: TGTGCCAGCAGCCCGGGGGCTAGCGGGAGCTCCTACGAGCAGTACTTC. It yields the protein CASSPGASGSSYEQYF. This sequence joins TRBV11-2 and TRBJ2-7; TRBD2 matches at 10 bases. Germline CDR1 reads SGHAT; CDR2 reads FQNNGV. With 5 bases clipped from V and 0 bases from J, the junction kept 7 bases outside the gene matches. The CDR3 is 16 residues long.

The CDR3 region is CASSPGLAGVDEQYF. CDR3 bases: TGTGCCAGCAGCCCGGGACTAGCGGGAGTGGACGAGCAGTACTTC. The chain couples TRBV7-2 to TRBJ2-7; 14 bases are shared with TRBD2. The V segment lost 5 bases and the J segment 5 bases; nucleotides outside the gene matches: 5. Germline CDR1 and CDR2: SGHTA and FQGNSA. The CDR3 loop spans 15 amino acids.

Regarding this clone: Within the sample, other DNA sequences also encode this same CDR3. In DNA, the CDR3 is TGCGCCAGCAGCTTGATAGGGAATGAGCAGTTCTTC. Translating it yields CASSLIGNEQFF. V is TRBV5-1 and J is TRBJ2-1; D remains unclear. V was shortened by 1 base and J by 7 bases, with 6 bases between the two germline ends. This CDR3 is 12 amino acids long. The germline CDR1 and CDR2 sequences are SGHRS and YFSETQ.